Following are 6 T cell receptor beta chains from one sample sequenced in a study of Ad26.COV2.S vaccination and SARS-CoV-2 variants. The treatment: 15 to 20 received Ad26.COV2.S at low or high dose, single or two shots; five or six received placebo; per-sample allocation not given. Sampling occurred on day 63 after the first vaccine or placebo injection. Only in-frame clones appear in the TCRdb table, and some are missing; sequencing was by immunoSEQ multiplex PCR. This table holds some 300,000 clones, roughly 84% found once. Material: peripheral blood, obtained in a trial of Ad26.COV2.S vaccine versus placebo. Receptors were obtained from a person between 18 and 65 years old who received the Ad26.COV2.S COVID-19 vaccine or a placebo.

This sequence joins TRBV7-9 and TRBJ2-1; no definite D call. This CDR3 contains 14 residues. Germline V CDR1 and CDR2: SEHNR, FQNEAQ (reference sequence). Trimming took 2 bases from V and 7 from J, leaving 12 bases between them. The DNA of the CDR3 is TGTGCCAGCAGCTTAAGCTTAGCTGTGAATGAGCAGTTCTTC. Residues: CASSLSLAVNEQFF.

This chain links TRBV27 with TRBJ1-6; D remains ambiguous. Per the germline V gene, CDR1 is MNHEY and CDR2 is SMNVEV (reference sequence). The CDR3 extends over 13 amino acids. Trimming cost V 3 bases and J 10 bases, with 10 bases left between them. In DNA form, the CDR3 reads TGTGCCAGCAGTTTTGTGGAAGTGTCACCCCTCCACTTT. It encodes CASSFVEVSPLHF.

The CDR3 is CASGSNSYNEQFF. CDR3 DNA sequence: TGTGCCAGTGGCTCAAACTCCTACAATGAGCAGTTCTTC. The rearrangement uses TRBV19 and TRBJ2-1; D ambiguous. The CDR3 sequence is 13 residues long. V was cut by 8 bases and J by 0 bases, with 8 bases left in between. In germline, CDR1 is LNHDA, CDR2 SQIVND (reference sequence).

This chain uses TRBV5-1 with TRBJ1-4, with TRBD1 as a possible D gene (6 bases). V shed 5 bases and J shed 4 bases, with 12 bases lying between them. Germline V lookup: CDR1 SGHRS, CDR2 YFSETQ. The CDR3 spans 14 residues. CDR3 sequence: CASSPGALNEKLFF. DNA for the CDR3: TGCGCCAGCAGTCCGGGGGCCCTTAATGAAAAACTGTTTTTT.

The rearrangement joins TRBV5-1 to TRBJ2-1, with D tentatively TRBD1 or TRBD2 (5 bases each). Looked up from germline, CDR1 is SGHRS and CDR2 is YFSETQ. Trimming shortened V by 4 bases and J by 7 bases, and 24 bases separated the two germline ends. There are 17 residues in the CDR3. CDR3 region: CASSPQPGAPQANEQFF. The DNA for the CDR3 is TGCGCCAGCAGCCCTCAGCCCGGGGCTCCCCAAGCGAATGAGCAGTTCTTC.

The chain uses TRBV6-5 and TRBJ1-2; no clear D gene. V gave up 0 bases and J gave up 0 bases, with 8 bases separating them. The CDR3 runs to 15 residues. Per germline, CDR1 MNHEY and CDR2 SVGAGI. CDR3 in amino acids: CASSYSGLANYGYTF. The DNA of the CDR3 is TGTGCCAGCAGTTACTCGGGCCTAGCTAACTATGGCTACACCTTC.